The 27 T cell receptor beta chains below were found in one sample sequenced in a study of molecular identifiers for immune sequencing clone quantification. TCRdb reprocessed the PCR reads via MiXCR and lists one record per CDR3 protein. The sample has 460,000 or so distinct CDR3 sequences, around 25% seen once; the top ten hold under 0.85%. Sequencing was carried out using naive CD8+ T cells from blood, with Jurkat cell RNA spiked in. Subset meaning: FACS-sorted CD8+CD4-CCR7+CD45RA+ naive T cells. These receptors were obtained from a human donor in good health. Some libraries in this study had Jurkat cell RNA spiked in.

V usage is TRBV11-3 and J usage is TRBJ2-3, with a tentative D call TRBD2 (6 bases). With 5 bases removed from V and 1 base from J, the gap between germline ends came to 16 bases. This CDR3 comprises 16 residues. Per germline, CDR1 SGHNT and CDR2 YENEEA. CDR3 nucleotides: TGTGCCAGCAGCCCCCGACGTGGCGGGGGCACAGATACGCAGTATTTT. This sequence encodes CASSPRRGGGTDTQYF. Looking up the rest from reference TRBV11-3 and TRBJ2-3 gives the full variable domain: EAGVVQSPRYKIIEKKQPVAFWCNPISGHNTLYWYLQNLGQGPELLIRYENEEAVDDSQLPKDRFSAERLKGVDSTLKIQPAELGDSAVYLCASSPRRGGGTDTQYFGPGTRLTVL.

This chain uses TRBV7-9 with TRBJ1-1; D not resolved. The germline V gene has CDR1 SEHNR and CDR2 FQNEAQ (reference sequence). Trimming removed 5 bases at V and 3 bases at J, with 10 bases between. This CDR3 is 13 amino acids long. Here the CDR3 DNA reads TGTGCCAGCAGCCCAATAGGTTACACTGAAGCTTTCTTT. It is translated as CASSPIGYTEAFF.

This clonotype was seen ten or more times. V usage is TRBV4-3 and J usage is TRBJ2-3; 8 bases fit TRBD1. With V trimmed by 4 bases and J by 2 bases, 5 bases remained unmatched. The CDR3 loop spans 15 amino acids. Germline V gene sequence: CDR1 LGHNA, CDR2 YSLEER. In nucleotides, the CDR3 is TGCGCCAGCAGCCCCGACAGGGGCTACACAGATACGCAGTATTTT. As protein: CASSPDRGYTDTQYF.

This sequence joins TRBV27 and TRBJ1-1, with 8 bases that match TRBD1. The CDR3 loop spans 19 amino acids. Germline V gene sequence: CDR1 MNHEY, CDR2 SMNVEV (reference sequence). V was clipped by 5 bases and J by 5 bases; unmatched bases: 22. The CDR3 DNA sequence: TGTGCCAGCAGTAGAATCTCTCGTACGAGACAGGGGAGGAGGACTGAAGCTTTCTTT. Translation gives CASSRISRTRQGRRTEAFF.

This clonotype was detected ten times or more. The gene calls are TRBV7-9 and TRBJ1-1; the D gene is possibly TRBD1 (5 bases). Germline V lookup: CDR1 SEHNR, CDR2 FQNEAQ (reference sequence). V dropped 4 bases and J dropped 0 bases, with 9 bases sitting between them. The CDR3 length is 14 residues. Here the CDR3 DNA reads TGTGCCAGCAGCTCCAGGGAGATGAACACTGAAGCTTTCTTT. Its translation is CASSSREMNTEAFF.

The chain carries TRBV29-1 and TRBJ2-7; TRBD2 agrees at 9 bases. The germline V gene has CDR1 SQVTM and CDR2 ANQGSEA. The V segment lost 6 bases and the J segment 7 bases; nucleotides outside the gene matches: 13. The CDR3 covers 14 residues. CDR3 in DNA: TGCAGCGTCTCCAAATCTAGCGGGGACAATGAGCAGTACTTC. Translated, it gives CSVSKSSGDNEQYF.

Only a few counts were recorded for this clonotype. The gene calls are TRBV13 and TRBJ2-3; 13 nucleotides match TRBD2. Trimming removed 5 bases from V and 5 bases from J; junction bases left unmatched: 16. Germline CDR1 reads PRHDT; CDR2 reads FYEKMQ (reference sequence). The CDR3 has 19 amino acids. The CDR3 DNA sequence: TGTGCCAGCAGCCCAACCCCAATCACTAGCGGGAGGGCCCAAGATACGCAGTATTTT. Its protein is CASSPTPITSGRAQDTQYF.

Concerning this clonotype: This may arise from a read error, as a much more abundant clone is one base away. This chain joins TRBV19 and TRBJ1-1; D is unclear. The CDR3 has 14 residues. With 3 bases removed from V and 0 bases from J, the gap between germline ends came to 8 bases. Germline-derived CDR1 and CDR2 are LNHDA and SQIVND (reference sequence). The CDR3 reads CASSMVVMNTEAFF. As DNA, the CDR3 is TGTGCCAGTAGTATGGTGGTGATGAACACTGAAGCTTTCTTT.

The chain carries TRBV4-1 and TRBJ2-1; D is unclear. The V end was cut by 2 bases, the J end by 0 bases, with 8 bases between. Germline V lookup: CDR1 MGHRA, CDR2 YSYEKL. The CDR3 totals 15 residues. The CDR3 protein is CASSQSDRSYNEQFF. As DNA, the CDR3 is TGCGCCAGCAGCCAATCAGACCGCTCCTACAATGAGCAGTTCTTC.

The chain links TRBV27 to TRBJ2-2, with D maybe TRBD1 (6 bases). Trimming shortened V by 6 bases and J by 4 bases, and 15 bases separated the two germline ends. Germline V gene sequence: CDR1 MNHEY, CDR2 SMNVEV (reference sequence). The CDR3 covers 15 residues. The CDR3: CASSPSPTGTGELFF. CDR3 in DNA: TGTGCCAGCAGCCCCAGCCCGACAGGCACCGGGGAGCTGTTTTTT.

The chain employs TRBV13 and TRBJ2-3; D unclear. CDR3 length: 13 amino acids. CDR1 is PRHDT, CDR2 FYEKMQ, per germline (reference sequence). Trimming took 5 bases from V and 4 from J, leaving 10 bases between them. CDR3 amino acids: CASSPVRADTQYF. DNA of the CDR3: TGTGCCAGCAGCCCCGTACGGGCAGATACGCAGTATTTT.

V usage is TRBV4-1 and J usage is TRBJ2-5; D gene ambiguous. The CDR3 covers 17 residues. Germline loops: CDR1 MGHRA, CDR2 YSYEKL. V gave up 0 bases and J gave up 2 bases, with 16 bases separating them. In nucleotides, the CDR3 is TGCGCCAGCAGCCAAGATAGTGTTCGATCGGTTCAAGAGACCCAGTACTTC. This encodes CASSQDSVRSVQETQYF.

Of note for this clonotype: A single base separates this from a much larger clone, so it may be a read error. Here the CDR3 DNA reads TGTGCCTGCAGCCAAGCCGGCCAGTACCACGAGCAGTACTTC. Its protein product is CACSQAGQYHEQYF. The rearrangement uses TRBV3-1 and TRBJ2-7; the D is unclear. The germline V gene encodes CDR1 LGHDT and CDR2 YNNKEL (reference sequence). The CDR3 covers 14 residues.

This sequence joins TRBV12-3 or TRBV12-4 and TRBJ1-5; 7 bases are shared with TRBD1. V shed 3 bases and J 3 bases; nucleotides not matched to a gene: 5. There are 15 residues in the CDR3. In nucleotides, the CDR3 is TGTGCCAGCAGTTTGGGGACAGAAAACAATCAGCCCCAGCATTTT. It encodes CASSLGTENNQPQHF.

This clonotype was picked up a small number of times. In nucleotides, the CDR3 is TGTGCCATCAGTGCAGTGGGTACCGAGACCCAGTACTTC. Its protein is CAISAVGTETQYF. The chain combines TRBV10-3 with TRBJ2-5, with unresolved D. The CDR3 sequence is 13 residues long. V was trimmed by 4 bases and J by 5 bases, leaving 11 bases between them. Germline-derived CDR1 and CDR2 are ENHRY and SYGVKD.

The J gene is TRBJ1-1, the V gene TRBV28; D unclear. The CDR3 has 14 residues. V was trimmed by 2 bases and J by 3 bases, leaving 10 bases between them. From germline, CDR1 is MDHEN and CDR2 SYDVKM. DNA of the CDR3: TGTGCCAGCAGTTTAGTACAGCTATACACTGAAGCTTTCTTT. Protein product: CASSLVQLYTEAFF.

The genes are TRBV10-2 and TRBJ2-3; 8 nucleotides line up with TRBD2. With 7 bases clipped from V and 0 bases from J, the junction kept 6 bases outside the gene matches. The CDR3 has 15 residues. Per the germline V gene, CDR1 is WSHSY and CDR2 is SAAADI. The CDR3 DNA is TGCGCCAGCACGGAGGCGGGAGGAAGCACAGATACGCAGTATTTT. As protein: CASTEAGGSTDTQYF.

This clonotype occurred a few times. The genes are TRBV3-1 and TRBJ2-5, with D unclear. Germline values: CDR1 LGHDT, CDR2 YNNKEL (reference sequence). Trimming took 1 base from V and 9 from J, leaving 18 bases between them. This CDR3 comprises 15 residues. CDR3 sequence (DNA): TGTGCCAGCAGCCAAGGGGGTCGGACCGCTGAGCCCCAGTACTTC. Protein sequence: CASSQGGRTAEPQYF.

This clonotype showed up many times. The rearrangement uses TRBV13 and TRBJ2-3, with 10 bases fitting TRBD2. J gave up 6 bases and V 0 bases, and 6 bases lay outside the gene matches. From germline, CDR1 is PRHDT and CDR2 FYEKMQ (reference sequence). This CDR3 is 16 amino acids long. CDR3 amino acids: CASSLGLAGAADTQYF. In DNA, the CDR3 is TGTGCCAGCAGCTTAGGCCTAGCGGGGGCCGCCGATACGCAGTATTTT.

Details on this clonotype: At one end, the junction sequence differs from germline, possibly due to a read error. This chain joins TRBV5-4 and TRBJ2-7; TRBD2 aligns across 13 bases. Germline V lookup: CDR1 SGHNT, CDR2 YYREEE (reference sequence). This CDR3 comprises 15 residues. The CDR3 coding sequence is TGTGCCGGCAGCTCGGGACTAGCGGGGCCCTACGAGCAGTACTTC. Translated: CAGSSGLAGPYEQYF.

This clonotype came up once. This could be a read error, since a much larger clone is one nucleotide away. The chain employs TRBV3-1 and TRBJ2-3; TRBD2 is a possible D gene (5 bases). V lost 8 bases, J lost 3 bases, and 18 bases lay in between. The CDR3 contains 15 residues. Germline CDR1 and CDR2: LGHDT and YNNKEL (reference sequence). For the CDR3, the DNA is TGTGCCAGCGGGGAGACTCCTGGCTATACAGATACGCAGTATTTT. Amino acids: CASGETPGYTDTQYF.

This clonotype appeared a few times. The rearrangement uses TRBV4-3 and TRBJ1-2; maybe TRBD1 (5 bases). The germline gives CDR1 LGHNA, CDR2 YSLEER. V was trimmed by 1 base and J by 4 bases, leaving 13 bases between them. This CDR3 has 15 residues. The CDR3 DNA reads TGCGCCAGCAGCCAAGGGGTAGGACAAGTCTATGGCTACACCTTC. It translates to CASSQGVGQVYGYTF.

The chain combines TRBV27 with TRBJ2-2, with D unclear. The V end lost 0 bases, the J end lost 6 bases, and 11 bases lay between the germline ends. Germline V lookup: CDR1 MNHEY, CDR2 SMNVEV (reference sequence). This CDR3 is built from 15 residues. Here the CDR3 DNA reads TGTGCCAGCAGTTTATCGCCCGAGGCCGCCGGGGAGCTGTTTTTT. Translation: CASSLSPEAAGELFF.

CDR3 in amino acids: CASSIAPGQSYQETQYF. As DNA, the CDR3 is TGTGCCAGTAGTATAGCCCCTGGACAGTCCTACCAAGAGACCCAGTACTTC. V gene TRBV19 combines with J gene TRBJ2-5, with D possibly matching TRBD1 (6 bases). CDR3 length: 17 amino acids. Per the germline V gene, CDR1 is LNHDA and CDR2 is SQIVND (reference sequence). Trimming stripped 1 base from V and 0 bases from J, with 15 bases between. Together with reference TRBV19 and TRBJ2-5, the CDR3 gives the full variable domain: DGGITQSPKYLFRKEGQNVTLSCEQNLNHDAMYWYRQDPGQGLRLIYYSQIVNDFQKGDIAEGYSVSREKKESFPLTVTSAQKNPTAFYLCASSIAPGQSYQETQYFGPGTRLLVL.

This clonotype has only one observation. A single base separates this from a much larger clone, so it may be a read error. The chain links TRBV5-4 to TRBJ2-5, with a weak D call TRBD2 (7 bases). Germline V gene lookup returns CDR1 SGHNT and CDR2 YYREEE (reference sequence). There are 13 residues in the CDR3. The CDR3 region is CASRRGEGEAQYF. The DNA of the CDR3 is TGTGCCAGCAGGAGGGGGGAGGGAGAGGCCCAGTACTTC.

This chain connects TRBV23-1 to TRBJ2-1; TRBD2 agrees at 7 bases. TRBV23-1 is annotated as an ORF whose role is uncertain. There are 17 residues in the CDR3. Unmatched junction bases numbered 15, after V lost 0 bases and J lost 10 bases. Written as DNA, the CDR3 is TGCGCCAGCAGTCAATCATTTCTAGCGGACTCCTACTGGGAGCAGTTCTTC. As protein: CASSQSFLADSYWEQFF.

The sample holds many counts of this clonotype. The chain has TRBV9 and TRBJ2-3, with TRBD2 identical over 12 bases. Germline CDR1 and CDR2: SGDLS and YYNGEE. The CDR3 loop spans 15 amino acids. Trimming removed 1 base from V and 6 bases from J; junction bases left unmatched: 3. The chain's CDR3 is CASSVTGTSGDTQYF. CDR3 sequence (DNA): TGTGCCAGCAGCGTAACAGGGACTAGCGGGGATACGCAGTATTTT.